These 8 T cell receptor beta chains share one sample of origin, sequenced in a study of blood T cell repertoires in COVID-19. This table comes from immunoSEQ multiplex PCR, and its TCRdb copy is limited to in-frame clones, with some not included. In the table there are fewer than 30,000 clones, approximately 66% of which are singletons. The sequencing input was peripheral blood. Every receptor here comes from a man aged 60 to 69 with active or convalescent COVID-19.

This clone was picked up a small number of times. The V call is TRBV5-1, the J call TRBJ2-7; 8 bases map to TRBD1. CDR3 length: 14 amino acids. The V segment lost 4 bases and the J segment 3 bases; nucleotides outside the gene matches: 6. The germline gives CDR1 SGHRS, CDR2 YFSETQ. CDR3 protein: CASSQGQVGYEQYF. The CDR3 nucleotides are TGCGCCAGCAGCCAGGGACAGGTGGGCTACGAGCAGTACTTC.

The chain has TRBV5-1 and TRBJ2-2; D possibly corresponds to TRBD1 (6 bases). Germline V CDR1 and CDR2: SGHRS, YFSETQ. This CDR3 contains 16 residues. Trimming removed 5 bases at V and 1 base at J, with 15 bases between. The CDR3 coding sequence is TGCGCCAGCAGAACCACAGGGATGAGGAACACCGGGGAGCTGTTTTTT. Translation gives CASRTTGMRNTGELFF.

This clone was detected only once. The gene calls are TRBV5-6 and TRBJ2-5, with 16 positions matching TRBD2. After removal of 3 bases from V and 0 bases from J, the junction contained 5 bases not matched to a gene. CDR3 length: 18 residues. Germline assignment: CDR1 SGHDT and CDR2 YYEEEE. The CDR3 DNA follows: TGTGCCAGCAGCTCCCCGGGACTAGCGGGGGGGTACCAAGAGACCCAGTACTTC. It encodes CASSSPGLAGGYQETQYF.

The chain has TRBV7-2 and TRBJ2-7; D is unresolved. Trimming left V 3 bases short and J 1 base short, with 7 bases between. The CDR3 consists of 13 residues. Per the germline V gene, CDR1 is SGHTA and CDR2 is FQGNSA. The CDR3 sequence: CASSLGRSYEQYF. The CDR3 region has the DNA TGTGCCAGCAGCTTGGGCAGATCCTACGAGCAGTACTTC.

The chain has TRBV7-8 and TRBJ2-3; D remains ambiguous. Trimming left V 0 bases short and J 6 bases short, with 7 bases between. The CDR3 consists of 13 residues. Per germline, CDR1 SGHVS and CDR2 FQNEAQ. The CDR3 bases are TGTGCCAGCAGCTTAGCGGTCGAGGATACGCAGTATTTT. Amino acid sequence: CASSLAVEDTQYF.

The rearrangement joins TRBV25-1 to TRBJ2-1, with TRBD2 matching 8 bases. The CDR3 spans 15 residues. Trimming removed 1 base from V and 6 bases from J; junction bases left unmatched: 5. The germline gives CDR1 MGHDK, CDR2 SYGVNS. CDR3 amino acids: CASSELSGSINEQFF. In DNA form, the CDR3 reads TGTGCCAGCAGTGAATTAAGCGGGAGTATCAATGAGCAGTTCTTC.

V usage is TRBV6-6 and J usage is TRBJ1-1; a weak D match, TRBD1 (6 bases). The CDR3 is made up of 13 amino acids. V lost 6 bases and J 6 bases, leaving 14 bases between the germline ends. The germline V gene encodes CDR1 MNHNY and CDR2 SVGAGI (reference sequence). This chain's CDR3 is CASSKQGRAEAFF. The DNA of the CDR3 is TGTGCCAGCAGCAAACAGGGTCGGGCTGAAGCTTTCTTT.

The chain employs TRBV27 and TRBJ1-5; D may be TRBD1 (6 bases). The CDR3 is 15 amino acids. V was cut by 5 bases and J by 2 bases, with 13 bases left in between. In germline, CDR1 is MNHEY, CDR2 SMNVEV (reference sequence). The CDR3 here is CASSKQGRGNQPQHF. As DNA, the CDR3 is TGTGCCAGCAGTAAACAGGGAAGGGGCAATCAGCCCCAGCATTTT.